The clone carrying this T cell receptor (beta chain) was seen a few times. The data derive from a study of response to subunit inactivated influenza vaccine. The CDR3 length is 13 residues. Germline lookup yields CDR1 DFQATT and CDR2 SNEGSKA (reference sequence). V was cut by 6 bases and J by 8 bases, with 19 bases left in between. MiXCR was run by TCRdb on the RT-PCR reads, yielding one entry per CDR3 protein. This sample has 610,000 or so distinct CDR3 sequences; 12% to 15% occur once, and the top ten carry approximately 10%. The starting material was PBMCs from blood, obtained approximately 12 days after vaccination. This clonotype was sampled from a middle-aged man who received an inactivated influenza vaccine. The V and J genes are TRBV20-1 and TRBJ1-2, with D tentatively TRBD1 (6 bases). The CDR3 bases are TGCAGTGCAACACTACAGGGTTTGGGGGGCTACACCTTC. Translated: CSATLQGLGGYTF.